The TCR beta chain under discussion was sequenced for a study of blood T cell repertoires in COVID-19. About the study: The United States, Italy and Spain supplied acute and convalescent COVID-19 samples. Nucleic acid was either cDNA or gDNA, and it came from T cells, B-cell-depleted T cells, or PBMCs.

The V gene's germline CDR1 is GTSNPN and CDR2 SVGIG (reference sequence). The CDR3 runs 11 residues. V lost 5 bases and J 8 bases, leaving 12 bases between the germline ends. As handled by the study authors: Amplification of reference gene primers provided the estimated nucleated cell counts. The method was immunoSEQ multiplex PCR; TCRdb's version includes in-frame clones alone and lacks a portion of them. V and J calls and clone size are given by that table; D and trimming were obtained from the DNA. Seen here are approximately 170,000 clones, 86% observed once, and the top ten hold 3% to 4%. This TCR came from a man aged 65-85 years with acute or convalescent COVID-19. The chain links TRBV30 to TRBJ1-2; D is undetermined. The sample comprised peripheral blood. The CDR3 here is CAWSGPGGYTF. The CDR3 DNA follows: TGTGCCTGGTCTGGACCGGGGGGCTACACCTTC.